This T cell receptor (beta chain) comes out of a study of blood T cell repertoires in COVID-19 (dated by TCRdb to the early 2020s). For context, the study as a whole: Samples from collaborators originated in the United States, Italy and Spain and spanned both the acute and convalescent phases of COVID-19. The prospective study material was composed of cDNA or gDNA derived from T cells, B-cell-depleted T cells, or PBMCs. Subjects who had been exposed to COVID-19, were actively infected with it, or had recovered from it provided the deeply sampled blood TCRbeta repertoires that made up the dataset. The repertoires were made available in a free public database intended to serve as a resource for research on the immune response to SARS-CoV-2. Samples came from the ongoing ImmuneRACE study (first 160 participants) plus 1,254 subjects from 6 global collaborators. A de-identified subject ID, COVID-19 status, age in years and sex were almost always included in the sample metadata. Where HLA class I and class II types were available, the types were taken from metadata supplied by the sample provider, not from assay-based typing.

Taken from the germline V gene, the CDR1 and CDR2 loops are KGHDR and SFDVKD. The cysteine opens and the phenylalanine closes a CDR3 of 23 amino acids. Only the CDR3 DNA stays, 69 bases, in frame from base 1. V is shortened by 4 bases, J by 4 bases, and the region joining them spans 37 bases. Participants in the prospective study were enrolled through a virtual design, were aged about 18 to 90 years, and lived in fewer than 30 United States geographic areas. In the prospective study, participants were assigned to cohorts based on the clinical history participants reported in a screening survey and a study questionnaire. In the prospective study, mobile phlebotomists collected whole blood, serum and a nasopharyngeal or oropharyngeal swab from each participant. Over a roughly 2-month period, participants in the prospective study had the option of providing additional blood draws and questionnaires. Before DNA extraction, blood samples from the prospective study were shipped at room temperature or frozen.

Broader findings and caveats from the paper: The amount of clinical and demographic metadata varied by source and participant and was provided uncurated.

The immunoSEQ Assay, a bias-controlled multiplex PCR, was used to amplify TCRbeta CDR3 regions from genomic DNA. The source study handled its data this way. Within the assay, amplification of reference gene primers was used to estimate how many nucleated cells each sample contained. To quantify the absolute abundance of each unique TCRbeta CDR3 rearrangement, sequence reads were collapsed and filtered. For each sample, productive Simpson clonality was calculated by taking the square root of Simpson's diversity index across productive rearrangements. The table was pulled from immuneACCESS by TCRdb, which kept in-frame rearrangements only. Such tables lose some clones; where checked, under half of the loss comes from unresolved V genes, and the rest has no known cause. For V, J and clone size, that table is used; D and trimming come from the DNA. The sample table lists 380,000 or so clones, more than 75% of them with a count of one. Approximately 1% of the sample is in the top ten clones.

On this clone itself: This clone's antigen is unknown. Base qualities are missing; no much larger clone stands one base away.

The specimen was PBMCs or T cells enriched from blood (not recorded which). The receptor's source is a woman aged 25-40 years with acute COVID-19. The rearranged segments are TRBV24-1 and TRBJ1-3; tentative D gene TRBD1, with 6 bases matching. The nucleotides read TGTGCCACCAGTGACCCATGCTTCAACAGGTACCGACAGGATTGCGTCTCCGGAAACACCATATATTTT. Translated, this is CATSDPCFNRYRQDCVSGNTIYF.